This TCR beta chain was sequenced for a study of T cells in Graves' hyperthyroidism and ophthalmopathy. For the study at large: Peripheral blood was drawn at first diagnosis, prior to all treatment.

In germline, CDR1 is MNHEY, CDR2 SVGEGT. Trimming shortened V by 4 bases and J by 1 base, and 7 bases separated the two germline ends. There are 13 residues in the CDR3. Regions amplified from RNA transcripts were the TCR beta CDR3 regions. A set of HTBI primers served as the primers for a first-round RT-PCR of the TCR CDR3. TCRdb fed the multiplex PCR reads into MiXCR, producing one record per CDR3 protein. The sample contains fewer than 750,000 distinct CDR3 sequences, approximately 15% of which appear only once. The material sequenced was blood. The source of this sequence is a woman in her 40s with Graves' ophthalmopathy. This chain joins TRBV6-2 or TRBV6-3 and TRBJ2-5; either TRBD1 or TRBD2 may fit D (5 bases each). CDR3 sequence: CASSWDVQETQYF. As DNA, the CDR3 is TGTGCCAGCAGTTGGGACGTCCAAGAGACCCAGTACTTC.